Listed below are T cell receptor beta chains from one sample, sequenced in a study of OX40 agonist ivuxolimab in advanced cancers. Only in-frame clones appear in the TCRdb table, and some are missing; sequencing was by immunoSEQ multiplex PCR. Seen here are more than 60,000 clones, roughly four fifths observed once, and the top ten hold roughly 1.5%. The starting material was CD4+ or CD8+ T cells sorted from blood, obtained in a trial of the OX40 agonist ivuxolimab. These receptor sequences come from an adult with an advanced solid tumor such as melanoma, head and neck, liver or kidney cancer. The CDR3 runs from the conserved cysteine through the conserved F or W. The order of the fields is clone size, J gene, V gene, CDR3 protein. The listing skips clone size in some rows; elsewhere it reads once, few, many or a size class.

. TRBJ1-1 TRBV19 CASSIVFSNTEAFF
. TRBJ2-3 TRBV7-9 CASSGLGGGGDTQYF
. TRBJ2-6 TRBV5-6 CASSQDRTGAGANVLTF
few TRBJ2-3 TRBV2 CASKNSGSQDTQYF
. TRBJ1-6 TRBV6-6 CASRPGGNSPLHF
. TRBJ2-3 TRBV21-1 CASSKERTSGGIYTDTQYF
. TRBJ1-5 TRBV19 CASSISSNQPQHF
once TRBJ2-1 TRBV28 CASSPMTGNNEQFF
. TRBJ1-2 TRBV2 CASSLRGFGYTF
. TRBJ2-1 TRBV20-1 CRGSGYNEQFF
. TRBJ2-1 TRBV20-1 CSARDGYEQFF
. TRBJ2-1 TRBV6-5 CASSYVEMGGDEQFF
. TRBJ1-3 TRBV7-8 CASSLISTVSSGNTIYF
. TRBJ2-5 TRBV5-1 CASSRLVNQETQYF
few TRBJ1-6 TRBV5-6 CASSLATFSYNSPLHF
. TRBJ2-5 TRBV20-1 CSARTEETQYF
. TRBJ2-3 TRBV25-1 CASSEPGQGVDTQYF
. TRBJ1-6 TRBV19 CASSILPGSPPLHF
few TRBJ2-3 TRBV5-4 CASSLGATSTDTQYF
. TRBJ1-2 TRBV11-2 CASSLDPSGQGTGYTF